This section outlines one T cell receptor (beta chain) sequence together with its context. Its antigen is currently unknown. Using immunoSEQ multiplex PCR, the repertoire was profiled, and TCRdb retains in-frame clones only, with some absent. The table lists 200,000 or so clones, 93% of them singletons. The data belong to a study of T cell responses to AZD1222 COVID-19 vaccine. Pooling was applied to second doses at about 4 or about 12 weeks. V was clipped by 4 bases and J by 7 bases, with 11 bases between them. The CDR3 totals 13 residues. In germline, CDR1 is SGHDT, CDR2 YYEEEE. Regarding the study as a whole: The CD4 TCRs associated with vaccination extended across spike and predominated at 160-218 and 743-854.

This material consisted of peripheral blood, taken 28 days after the second AZD1222 dose. The genes are TRBV5-6 and TRBJ2-2, with D perhaps TRBD1 or TRBD2 (5 bases each). The TCR comes from an adult who received the AZD1222 COVID-19 vaccine. CDR3 protein: CASSKLGVGELFF. CDR3 coding DNA: TGTGCCAGCAGCAAACTAGGGGTCGGGGAGCTGTTTTTT.